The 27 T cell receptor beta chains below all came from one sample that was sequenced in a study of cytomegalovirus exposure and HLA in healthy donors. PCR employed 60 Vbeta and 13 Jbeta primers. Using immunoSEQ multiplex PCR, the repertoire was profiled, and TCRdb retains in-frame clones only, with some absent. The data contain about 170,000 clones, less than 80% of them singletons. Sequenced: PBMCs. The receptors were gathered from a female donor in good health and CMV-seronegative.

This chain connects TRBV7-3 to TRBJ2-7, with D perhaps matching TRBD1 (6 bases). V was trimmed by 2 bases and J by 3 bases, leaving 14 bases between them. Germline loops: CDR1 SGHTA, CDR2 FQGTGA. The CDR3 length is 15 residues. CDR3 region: CASSLGPTGFYEQYF. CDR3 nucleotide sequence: TGTGCCAGCAGCTTAGGGCCGACAGGCTTCTACGAGCAGTACTTC.

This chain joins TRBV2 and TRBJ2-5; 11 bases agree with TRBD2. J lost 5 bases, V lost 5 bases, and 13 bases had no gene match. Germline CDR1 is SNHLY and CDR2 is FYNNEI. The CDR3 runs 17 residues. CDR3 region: CASSPLTSGGGGETQYF. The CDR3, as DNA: TGTGCCAGCAGTCCCCTAACTAGCGGGGGAGGGGGGGAGACCCAGTACTTC.

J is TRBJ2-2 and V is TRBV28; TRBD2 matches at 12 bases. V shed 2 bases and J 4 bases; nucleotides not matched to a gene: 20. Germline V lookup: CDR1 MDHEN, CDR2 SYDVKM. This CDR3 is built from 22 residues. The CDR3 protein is CASSLRVWFRTSGNGFTGELFF. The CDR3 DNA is TGTGCCAGCAGTTTAAGGGTGTGGTTCCGGACTAGCGGGAACGGGTTCACCGGGGAGCTGTTTTTT.

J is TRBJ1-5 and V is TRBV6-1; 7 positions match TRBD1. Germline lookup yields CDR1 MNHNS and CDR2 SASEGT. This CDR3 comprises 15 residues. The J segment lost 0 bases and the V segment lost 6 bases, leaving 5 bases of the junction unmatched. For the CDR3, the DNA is TGTGCCAGCAGCCATAGGGGGCTTAGCAATCAGCCCCAGCATTTT. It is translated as CASSHRGLSNQPQHF.

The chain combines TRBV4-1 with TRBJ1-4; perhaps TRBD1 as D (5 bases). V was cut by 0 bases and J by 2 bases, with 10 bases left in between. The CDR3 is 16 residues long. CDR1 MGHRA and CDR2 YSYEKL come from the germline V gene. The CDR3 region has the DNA TGCGCCAGCAGCCAAGACCCAGGGTTCACTAATGAAAAACTGTTTTTT. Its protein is CASSQDPGFTNEKLFF.

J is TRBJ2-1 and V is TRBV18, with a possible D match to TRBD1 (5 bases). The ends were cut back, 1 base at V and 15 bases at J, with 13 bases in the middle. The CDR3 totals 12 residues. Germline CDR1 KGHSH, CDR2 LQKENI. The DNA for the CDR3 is TGTGCCAGCTCACCACTACTCAGGGCGCGGTTCTTC. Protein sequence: CASSPLLRARFF.

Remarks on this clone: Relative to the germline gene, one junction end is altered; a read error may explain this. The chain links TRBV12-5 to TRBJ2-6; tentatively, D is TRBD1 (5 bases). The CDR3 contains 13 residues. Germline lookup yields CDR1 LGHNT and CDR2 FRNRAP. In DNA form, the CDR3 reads TGTGCTAGTGGTTTGACTGGGGCCAACGGCCTGACTTTC. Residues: CASGLTGANGLTF. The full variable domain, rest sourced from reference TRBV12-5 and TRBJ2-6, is DARVTQTPRHKVTEMGQEVTMRCQPILGHNTVFWYRQTMMQGLELLAYFRNRAPLDDSGMPKDRFSAEMPDATLATLKIQPSEPRDSAVYFCASGLTGANGLTFGAGSRLTVL.

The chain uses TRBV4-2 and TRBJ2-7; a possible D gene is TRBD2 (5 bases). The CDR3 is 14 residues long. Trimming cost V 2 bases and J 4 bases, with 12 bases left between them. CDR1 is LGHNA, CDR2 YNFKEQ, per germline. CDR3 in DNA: TGTGCCAGCAGCCAAAGAACCGGGGAGTACGAGCAGTACTTC. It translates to CASSQRTGEYEQYF.

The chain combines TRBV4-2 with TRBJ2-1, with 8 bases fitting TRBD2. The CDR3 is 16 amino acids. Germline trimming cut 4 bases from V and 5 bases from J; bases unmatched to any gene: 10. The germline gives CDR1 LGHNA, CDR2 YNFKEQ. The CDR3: CASSRVAGGGNNEQFF. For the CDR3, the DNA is TGTGCCAGCAGCCGGGTGGCGGGAGGTGGGAACAATGAGCAGTTCTTC.

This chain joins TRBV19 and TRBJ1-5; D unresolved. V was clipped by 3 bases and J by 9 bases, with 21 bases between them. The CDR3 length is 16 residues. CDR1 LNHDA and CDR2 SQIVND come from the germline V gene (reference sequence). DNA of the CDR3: TGTGCCAGTAGTATGAGGGTTCGACTAGTCGGAACGCCCCAGCATTTT. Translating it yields CASSMRVRLVGTPQHF.

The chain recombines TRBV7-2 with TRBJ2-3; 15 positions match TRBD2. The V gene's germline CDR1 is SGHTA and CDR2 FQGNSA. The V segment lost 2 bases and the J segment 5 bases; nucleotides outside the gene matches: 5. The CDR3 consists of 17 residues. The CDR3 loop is CASSLRGLAGGGDTQYF. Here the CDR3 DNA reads TGTGCCAGCAGCTTACGGGGACTAGCGGGAGGAGGAGATACGCAGTATTTT.

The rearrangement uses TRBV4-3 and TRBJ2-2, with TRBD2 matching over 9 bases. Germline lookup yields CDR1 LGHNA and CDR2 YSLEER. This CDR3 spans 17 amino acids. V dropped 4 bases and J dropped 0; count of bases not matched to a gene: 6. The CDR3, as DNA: TGCGCCAGCAGCCTGGGGCGGGGGGGTTCGAACACCGGGGAGCTGTTTTTT. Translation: CASSLGRGGSNTGELFF.

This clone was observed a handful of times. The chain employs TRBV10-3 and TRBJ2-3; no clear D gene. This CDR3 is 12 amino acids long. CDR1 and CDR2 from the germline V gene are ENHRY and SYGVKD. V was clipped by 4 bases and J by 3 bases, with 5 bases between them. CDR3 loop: CAISGQTDTQYF. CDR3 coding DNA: TGTGCCATCAGTGGCCAGACAGATACGCAGTATTTT.

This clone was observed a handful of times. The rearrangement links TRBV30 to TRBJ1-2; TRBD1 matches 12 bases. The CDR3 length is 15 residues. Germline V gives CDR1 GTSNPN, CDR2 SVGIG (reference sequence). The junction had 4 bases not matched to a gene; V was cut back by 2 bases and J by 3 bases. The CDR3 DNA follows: TGTGCCTGGAGTAGGGGACAGGGGGCGGACTATGGCTACACCTTC. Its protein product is CAWSRGQGADYGYTF.

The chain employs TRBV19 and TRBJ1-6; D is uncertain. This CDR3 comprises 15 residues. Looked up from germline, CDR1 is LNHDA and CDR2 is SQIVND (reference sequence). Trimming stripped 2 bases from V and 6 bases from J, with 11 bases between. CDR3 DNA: TGTGCCAGTAGTATAAGGGAGCAAATTAATTCACCCCTCCACTTT. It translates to CASSIREQINSPLHF.

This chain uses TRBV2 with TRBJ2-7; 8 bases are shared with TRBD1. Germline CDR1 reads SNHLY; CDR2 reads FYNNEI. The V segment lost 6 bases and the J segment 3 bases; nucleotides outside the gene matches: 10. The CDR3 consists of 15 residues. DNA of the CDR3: TGTGCCAGCAGGTGGGGTCCGGACAGGGTCTACGAGCAGTACTTC. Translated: CASRWGPDRVYEQYF.

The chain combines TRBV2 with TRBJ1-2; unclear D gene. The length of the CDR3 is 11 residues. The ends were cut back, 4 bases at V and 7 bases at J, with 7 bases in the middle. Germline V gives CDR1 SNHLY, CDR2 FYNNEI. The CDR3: CASSVSFGYTF. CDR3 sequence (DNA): TGTGCCAGCAGTGTGTCCTTTGGCTACACCTTC.

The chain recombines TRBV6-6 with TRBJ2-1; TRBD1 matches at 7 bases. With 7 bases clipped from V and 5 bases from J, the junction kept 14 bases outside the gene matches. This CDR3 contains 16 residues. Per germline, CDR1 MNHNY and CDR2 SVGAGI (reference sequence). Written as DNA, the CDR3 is TGTGCCAGCATATTCACCGGGACAGCGAAGAACAATGAGCAGTTCTTC. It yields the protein CASIFTGTAKNNEQFF.

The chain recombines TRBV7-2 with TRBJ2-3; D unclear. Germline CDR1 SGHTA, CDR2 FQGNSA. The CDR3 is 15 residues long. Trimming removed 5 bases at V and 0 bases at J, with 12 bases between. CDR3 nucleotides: TGTGCCAGCAGCCCCAAATTCACTAGCACAGATACGCAGTATTTT. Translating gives CASSPKFTSTDTQYF. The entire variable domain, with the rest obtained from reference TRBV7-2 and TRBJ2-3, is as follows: GAGVSQSPSNKVTEKGKDVELRCDPISGHTALYWYRQSLGQGLEFLIYFQGNSAPDKSGLPSDRFSAERTGGSVSTLTIQRTQQEDSAVYLCASSPKFTSTDTQYFGPGTRLTVL.

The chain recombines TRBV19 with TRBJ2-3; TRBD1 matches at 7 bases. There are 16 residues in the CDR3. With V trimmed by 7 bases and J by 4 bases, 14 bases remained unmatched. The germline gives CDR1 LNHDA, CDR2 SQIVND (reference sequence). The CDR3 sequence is CASTGLTGRRADTQYF. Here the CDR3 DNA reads TGTGCCAGTACCGGTCTGACAGGGAGAAGGGCAGATACGCAGTATTTT.

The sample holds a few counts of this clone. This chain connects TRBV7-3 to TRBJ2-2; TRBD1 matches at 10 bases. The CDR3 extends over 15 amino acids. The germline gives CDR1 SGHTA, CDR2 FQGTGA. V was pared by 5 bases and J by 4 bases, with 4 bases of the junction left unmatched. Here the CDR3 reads CASSTGQGTTGELFF. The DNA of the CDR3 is TGTGCCAGCAGCACGGGACAGGGGACCACCGGGGAGCTGTTTTTT. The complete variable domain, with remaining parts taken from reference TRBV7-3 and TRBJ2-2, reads GAGVSQTPSNKVTEKGKYVELRCDPISGHTALYWYRQSLGQGPEFLIYFQGTGAADDSGLPNDRFFAVRPEGSVSTLKIQRTERGDSAVYLCASSTGQGTTGELFFGEGSRLTVL.

The CDR3 DNA follows: TGTGCCAGCAGCCAAGCTCAGGTAACCGAGCAGTACTTC. It specifies CASSQAQVTEQYF. The chain employs TRBV4-2 and TRBJ2-7, with D unresolved. Germline assignment: CDR1 LGHNA and CDR2 YNFKEQ. The V and J ends lost 1 base and 6 bases respectively, with 10 bases between them. The CDR3 is made up of 13 amino acids.

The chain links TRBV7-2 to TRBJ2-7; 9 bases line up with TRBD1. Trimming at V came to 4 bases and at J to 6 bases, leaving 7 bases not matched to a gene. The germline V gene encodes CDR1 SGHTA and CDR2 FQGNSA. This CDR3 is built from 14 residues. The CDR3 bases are TGTGCCAGCAGCTATGGACAGGGGTGGTCCGAGCAGTACTTC. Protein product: CASSYGQGWSEQYF.

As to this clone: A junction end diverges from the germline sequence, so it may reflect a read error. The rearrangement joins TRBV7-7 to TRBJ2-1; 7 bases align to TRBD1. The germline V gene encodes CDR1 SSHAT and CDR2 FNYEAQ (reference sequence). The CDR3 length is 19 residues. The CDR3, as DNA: TGTGCTAGCAGTTTAGGGGACAGTCTGTTCCTAGCTCGAGAGAATGAGCAGTTCTTC. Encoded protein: CASSLGDSLFLARENEQFF.

The CDR3 bases are TGTGCCAGCTCCCCGATCCAACCAGGGGGCGCAGCCTATGGCTACACCTTC. Its translation: CASSPIQPGGAAYGYTF. J is TRBJ1-2 and V is TRBV18, with 8 bases identical to TRBD1. J was trimmed by 4 bases and V by 6 bases; bases with no gene match: 16. The CDR3 is 17 residues long. Germline V lookup: CDR1 KGHSH, CDR2 LQKENI.

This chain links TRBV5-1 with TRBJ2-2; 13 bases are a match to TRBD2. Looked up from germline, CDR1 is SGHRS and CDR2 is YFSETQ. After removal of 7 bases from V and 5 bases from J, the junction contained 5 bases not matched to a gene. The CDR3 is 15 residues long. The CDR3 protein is CASGLAGDRTGELFF. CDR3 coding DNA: TGCGCCAGCGGACTAGCGGGAGATCGAACCGGGGAGCTGTTTTTT.

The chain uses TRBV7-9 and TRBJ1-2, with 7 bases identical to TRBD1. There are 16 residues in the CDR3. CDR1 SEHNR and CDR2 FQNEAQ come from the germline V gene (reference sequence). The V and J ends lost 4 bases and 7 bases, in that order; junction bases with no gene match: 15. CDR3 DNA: TGTGCCAGCAGCTCCGACTTGACAGGGATCTATGGTGGCTACACCTTC. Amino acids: CASSSDLTGIYGGYTF.